The T cell receptor (beta chain) described here comes from a study of T cell responses to AZD1222 COVID-19 vaccine. Study results and limitations: Sampling that yielded the repertoires occurred only after the peak T cell response.

This clone has only a few counts. What it recognizes is unknown. The CDR3 is 15 residues long. Germline V gene sequence: CDR1 SGDLS, CDR2 YYNGEE. Trimming shortened V by 4 bases and J by 6 bases, and 19 bases separated the two germline ends. Sequencing used immunoSEQ multiplex PCR; TCRdb keeps in-frame clones, though not all of them. The sample comprises nearly 90,000 clones, 88% of which are singletons, and 10% rests with the top ten. This chain joins TRBV9 and TRBJ1-2; a possible D gene is TRBD1 (5 bases). This material consisted of peripheral blood, taken on day 0 of MenACWY control vaccination. The clonotype was recovered from an adult in good health. DNA for the CDR3: TGTGCCAGCAGCCCCTTCACCGGGGCCATAAATGGCTACACCTTC. Its protein product is CASSPFTGAINGYTF.